This T cell receptor beta chain emerged from a study of T cells in Graves' hyperthyroidism and ophthalmopathy. General study results and limits: Clonotypes that were expanded in thyroid above 0.001 mostly appeared in blood too. Patients with ophthalmopathy were separated from those with stable hyperthyroidism by a 13 V-J model.

This clonotype was picked up a small number of times. What it recognizes is unknown. The source material, RNA transcripts, was used to amplify TCR beta CDR3 regions. The primer set for the first-round RT-PCR of the TCR CDR3 was HTBI. TCRdb itself ran the multiplex PCR reads through MiXCR, one entry per CDR3 protein. The sample consists of hundreds of thousands of distinct CDR3 sequences, about 45% of them appearing once. Germline loops: CDR1 MGHDK, CDR2 SYGVNS. The CDR3 has 13 amino acids. Diagnosis rested on symptoms, serum thyroxine and TRAb, thyroid ultrasound, and orbital computed tomography. This chain links TRBV25-1 with TRBJ1-2; 8 nucleotides match TRBD1. The source material was peripheral blood or thyroid tissue (not recorded which). The sequence was collected from an adult man with Graves' disease, either hyperthyroidism or ophthalmopathy (not recorded which). The CDR3 region has the DNA TGTGCAACGCTTGGATCAGGGGGCGATGGCTACACCTTC. This encodes CATLGSGGDGYTF.